A single sample gave rise to the 28 T cell receptor beta chains below, sequenced in a study of T cells after yellow fever vaccination. A single record per CDR3 protein comes from TCRdb applying MiXCR to the 5' RACE reads. The sample has 170,000 or so distinct CDR3 sequences; approximately 6.2% are singletons. The source was CD4+ T cells sorted from PBMCs, collected on the day of the first yellow fever vaccination. These receptors all come from a man in his late teens or twenties who received the YFV17D yellow fever vaccine.

The table lists this clonotype with many counts. V is TRBV20-1 and J is TRBJ2-2; perhaps TRBD1 as D (6 bases). Germline V gene data show CDR1 as DFQATT and CDR2 as SNEGSKA (reference sequence). Trimming stripped 5 bases from V and 1 base from J, with 11 bases between. The CDR3 runs to 14 residues. Written as DNA, the CDR3 is TGCAGTGCTTCCCCGGGACAGAACACCGGGGAGCTGTTTTTT. Its translation: CSASPGQNTGELFF.

This clonotype appeared many times. The chain combines TRBV19 with TRBJ2-1; the match to TRBD2 covers 8 bases. The germline gives CDR1 LNHDA, CDR2 SQIVND (reference sequence). This CDR3 contains 14 residues. J was trimmed by 0 bases and V by 7 bases; bases with no gene match: 2. The CDR3 region is CASNSGNSYNEQFF. The CDR3 bases are TGTGCCAGTAATAGCGGGAACTCCTACAATGAGCAGTTCTTC. Together with reference TRBV19 and TRBJ2-1, the CDR3 gives the full variable domain: DGGITQSPKYLFRKEGQNVTLSCEQNLNHDAMYWYRQDPGQGLRLIYYSQIVNDFQKGDIAEGYSVSREKKESFPLTVTSAQKNPTAFYLCASNSGNSYNEQFFGPGTRLTVL.

CDR3 in amino acids: CASSSPPADTQYF. The CDR3 DNA reads as TGTGCCAGTAGTAGCCCCCCAGCGGATACGCAGTATTTT. The rearrangement links TRBV19 to TRBJ2-3; D is unresolved. Germline V gives CDR1 LNHDA, CDR2 SQIVND (reference sequence). The CDR3 is 13 residues long. Trimming removed 4 bases at V and 6 bases at J, with 11 bases between.

V is TRBV5-4 and J is TRBJ2-1; 9 positions agree with TRBD1. The CDR3 length is 14 residues. Germline loops: CDR1 SGHNT, CDR2 YYREEE (reference sequence). Trimming took 4 bases from V and 4 from J; bases not matched to a gene: 3. The CDR3 here is CASSAGQGYNEQFF. The CDR3 DNA is TGTGCCAGCAGCGCCGGACAGGGGTACAATGAGCAGTTCTTC. Using reference TRBV5-4 and TRBJ2-1 for the parts outside the CDR3, the full variable domain is ETGVTQSPTHLIKTRGQQVTLRCSSQSGHNTVSWYQQALGQGPQFIFQYYREEENGRGNFPPRFSGLQFPNYSSELNVNALELDDSALYLCASSAGQGYNEQFFGPGTRLTVL.

In its sample, this clonotype was seen many times. V is TRBV29-1 and J is TRBJ1-1; 9 bases align to TRBD1. Trimming took 4 bases from V and 4 from J; bases not matched to a gene: 7. Germline V gene lookup returns CDR1 SQVTM and CDR2 ANQGSEA. The CDR3 contains 14 residues. The CDR3 bases are TGCAGCGTTGTACTTCTACAGGGGGCCACTGAAGCTTTCTTT. Amino acids: CSVVLLQGATEAFF.

Only a few counts were recorded for this clonotype. The chain uses TRBV5-1 and TRBJ1-4, with 9 bases fitting TRBD1. Germline assignment: CDR1 SGHRS and CDR2 YFSETQ. The CDR3 runs to 15 residues. V dropped 5 bases and J dropped 0; count of bases not matched to a gene: 2. CDR3 bases: TGCGCCAGCAGTCGACAGGGGGCAACTAATGAAAAACTGTTTTTT. This translates into CASSRQGATNEKLFF.

This clonotype was recorded at least ten times. The chain couples TRBV10-3 to TRBJ2-3; maybe TRBD1 (6 bases). V gave up 10 bases and J gave up 4 bases, with 12 bases separating them. CDR1 is ENHRY and CDR2 is SYGVKD in the germline V gene. The CDR3 has 12 residues. The chain's CDR3 is CATATGSDTQYF. For the CDR3, the DNA is TGTGCCACAGCTACAGGGTCAGATACGCAGTATTTT.

The rearrangement links TRBV4-3 to TRBJ1-3; D unclear. V lost 1 base to trimming and J lost 4 bases, with 11 bases between them. CDR3 length: 15 residues. Per germline, CDR1 LGHNA and CDR2 YSLEER. The CDR3 DNA is TGCGCCAGCAGCCAAGGGGATAACGCAGGAAACACCATATATTTT. It specifies CASSQGDNAGNTIYF.

The sample holds many counts of this clonotype. The chain couples TRBV12-3 or TRBV12-4 to TRBJ1-2; D unclear. The CDR3 is 14 residues long. Trimming took 8 bases from V and 7 from J, leaving 20 bases between them. The CDR3: CASRSRVSPSGYTF. Here the CDR3 DNA reads TGTGCCAGCCGAAGCCGAGTGTCCCCTTCTGGCTACACCTTC.

The V call is TRBV7-3, the J call TRBJ1-2; 7 bases align to TRBD1. CDR1 and CDR2 from the germline V gene are SGHTA and FQGTGA. The trim removed 0 bases at V and 3 bases at J, leaving 1 base unmatched. The CDR3 is 14 amino acids. As DNA, the CDR3 is TGTGCCAGCAGCTTAACAGGGGGCGACTATGGCTACACCTTC. This sequence encodes CASSLTGGDYGYTF. The variable domain in full, completed from reference TRBV7-3 and TRBJ1-2, reads GAGVSQTPSNKVTEKGKYVELRCDPISGHTALYWYRQSLGQGPEFLIYFQGTGAADDSGLPNDRFFAVRPEGSVSTLKIQRTERGDSAVYLCASSLTGGDYGYTFGSGTRLTVV.

This clonotype has at least ten counts. The chain joins TRBV12-3 or TRBV12-4 to TRBJ2-3; TRBD2 agrees at 8 bases. This CDR3 spans 14 amino acids. V dropped 7 bases and J dropped 2; count of bases not matched to a gene: 5. The CDR3 sequence: CASTISGVTDTQYF. As DNA, the CDR3 is TGTGCCAGCACCATTAGCGGGGTCACAGATACGCAGTATTTT.

This clonotype has at least ten counts. The chain links TRBV7-9 to TRBJ1-6; D unclear. Trimming cost V 1 base and J 5 bases, with 6 bases left between them. Germline values: CDR1 SEHNR, CDR2 FQNEAQ (reference sequence). The CDR3 covers 14 residues. The CDR3 here is CASSLGSDNSPLHF. The CDR3, as DNA: TGTGCCAGCAGCTTAGGATCGGATAATTCACCCCTCCACTTT.

This clonotype was detected many times. This chain joins TRBV7-2 and TRBJ2-3; 7 bases map to TRBD2. Trimming at V came to 5 bases and at J to 14 bases, leaving 10 bases not matched to a gene. This CDR3 has 12 residues. Germline V CDR1 and CDR2: SGHTA, FQGNSA. The CDR3 nucleotides are TGTGCCAGCAGCCCCCAGCGGGGCCATCCGTATTTT. Protein product: CASSPQRGHPYF.

This clonotype came up a few times. The J gene is TRBJ1-1, the V gene TRBV9; D unresolved. The germline CDR1 and CDR2 sequences are SGDLS and YYNGEE. V dropped 4 bases and J dropped 5 bases, with 12 bases sitting between them. CDR3 length: 13 amino acids. The CDR3 bases are TGTGCCAGCAGCTTTTGGAGGGATACTGAAGCTTTCTTT. Its translation is CASSFWRDTEAFF.

This clonotype was recorded many times. V usage is TRBV6-2 or TRBV6-3 and J usage is TRBJ2-7; no definite D call. Germline V gene sequence: CDR1 MNHEY, CDR2 SVGEGT. V shed 10 bases and J shed 3 bases, with 10 bases lying between them. CDR3 length equals 11 residues. CDR3 coding DNA: TGTGCCACGAACGATGACTACGAGCAGTACGTC. Its translation: CATNDDYEQYV.

This clonotype came up a few times. The V call is TRBV19, the J call TRBJ1-2, with 11 bases aligning to TRBD1. The CDR3 is 15 amino acids. Looked up from germline, CDR1 is LNHDA and CDR2 is SQIVND (reference sequence). V gave up 8 bases and J gave up 8 bases; unmatched junction bases: 13. This CDR3 is CASYRDRGYSRGYTF. In DNA, the CDR3 is TGTGCCAGTTACCGGGACAGGGGGTACTCCCGCGGCTACACCTTC.

V and J are TRBV5-1 and TRBJ1-2; possibly TRBD1 for D (5 bases). In germline, CDR1 is SGHRS, CDR2 YFSETQ. The CDR3 covers 12 residues. V was shortened by 3 bases and J by 5 bases, with 8 bases between the two germline ends. CDR3 DNA: TGCGCCAGCAGCTGGGGGGAATATGGCTACACCTTC. Translating gives CASSWGEYGYTF.

There are many counts of this clonotype. The gene calls are TRBV29-1 and TRBJ2-5, with D possibly TRBD1 on 6 matching bases. This CDR3 contains 15 residues. The ends were cut back, 1 base at V and 2 bases at J, with 14 bases in the middle. Germline CDR1 and CDR2: SQVTM and ANQGSEA. The CDR3 here is CSVEVSGTSQETQYF. The CDR3 nucleotides read TGCAGCGTTGAAGTTTCCGGGACAAGTCAAGAGACCCAGTACTTC. Using reference TRBV29-1 and TRBJ2-5 for the parts outside the CDR3, the full variable domain is SAVISQKPSRDICQRGTSLTIQCQVDSQVTMMFWYRQQPGQSLTLIATANQGSEATYESGFVIDKFPISRPNLTFSTLTVSNMSPEDSSIYLCSVEVSGTSQETQYFGPGTRLLVL.

This clonotype was seen only a few times. This sequence joins TRBV4-1 and TRBJ1-5; weak D call: TRBD1 (6 bases). The germline CDR1 and CDR2 sequences are MGHRA and YSYEKL. Trimming removed 2 bases from V and 3 bases from J, with 14 bases in between. The CDR3 totals 16 residues. The CDR3 nucleotides read TGCGCCAGCAGCCAACCCACCCGGGGGCTCAATCAGCCCCAGCATTTT. It codes for CASSQPTRGLNQPQHF.

This clonotype came up many times. In DNA form, the CDR3 reads TGTGCCAGCAGAGGTCGGGCACCCTACGAGCAGTACTTC. Protein sequence: CASRGRAPYEQYF. The genes are TRBV7-2 and TRBJ2-7; D gene uncertain. Trimming stripped 6 bases from V and 2 bases from J, with 11 bases between. There are 13 residues in the CDR3. The germline V gene encodes CDR1 SGHTA and CDR2 FQGNSA. The full variable domain, completed using reference TRBV7-2 and TRBJ2-7, is GAGVSQSPSNKVTEKGKDVELRCDPISGHTALYWYRQSLGQGLEFLIYFQGNSAPDKSGLPSDRFSAERTGGSVSTLTIQRTQQEDSAVYLCASRGRAPYEQYFGPGTRLTVT.

This clonotype appeared many times. The DNA for the CDR3 is TGTGCCAGCAGCCCGCCGGGACAGGGAAGAGAAAAACTGTTTTTT. It translates to CASSPPGQGREKLFF. The rearrangement uses TRBV7-2 and TRBJ1-4; 9 nucleotides match TRBD1. This CDR3 spans 15 amino acids. Trimming at V came to 5 bases and at J to 8 bases, leaving 9 bases not matched to a gene. Germline loops: CDR1 SGHTA, CDR2 FQGNSA.

This chain uses TRBV24-1 with TRBJ2-5, with TRBD1 identical over 7 bases. This CDR3 has 17 amino acids. CDR1 and CDR2 from the germline V gene are KGHDR and SFDVKD. Trimming at V came to 5 bases and at J to 1 base, leaving 12 bases not matched to a gene. The CDR3 protein is CATSATPGQTFQETQYF. The CDR3 bases are TGTGCCACCAGTGCGACACCGGGACAGACCTTCCAAGAGACCCAGTACTTC.

This clonotype came up many times. The CDR3 region is CASRPGFASNYEQYF. For the CDR3, the DNA is TGTGCCAGCAGGCCAGGGTTCGCCTCGAATTACGAGCAGTACTTC. The J gene is TRBJ2-7, the V gene TRBV7-9; tentative D call: TRBD1 (5 bases). The length of the CDR3 is 15 residues. Germline-derived CDR1 and CDR2 are SEHNR and FQNEAQ (reference sequence). The V and J ends lost 6 bases and 4 bases respectively, with 19 bases between them.

This clonotype has just a few counts. The chain joins TRBV20-1 to TRBJ1-2; 8 bases fit TRBD1. The CDR3 has 15 amino acids. The germline CDR1 and CDR2 sequences are DFQATT and SNEGSKA (reference sequence). V shed 3 bases and J 0 bases; nucleotides not matched to a gene: 6. In DNA, the CDR3 is TGCAGTGCTAGCACGGGGACAGGTCCTAACTATGGCTACACCTTC. Its translation: CSASTGTGPNYGYTF.

This clonotype was found a few times. The chain employs TRBV20-1 and TRBJ2-3, with 12 bases identical to TRBD2. CDR3 length equals 14 residues. Germline CDR1 is DFQATT and CDR2 is SNEGSKA (reference sequence). J lost 1 base, V lost 6 bases, and 2 bases had no gene match. CDR3 protein: CSARLAGGTDTQYF. The CDR3 region has the DNA TGCAGTGCCCGACTAGCGGGAGGCACAGATACGCAGTATTTT.

J is TRBJ2-5 and V is TRBV4-1; D unresolved. The V gene's germline CDR1 is MGHRA and CDR2 YSYEKL. The CDR3 runs 21 residues. V lost 0 bases and J 3 bases, leaving 29 bases between the germline ends. CDR3 DNA sequence: TGCGCCAGCAGCCAAGAAATCTGGGCGGCCACAATGAATTTTGGTAAAGAGACCCAGTACTTC. It encodes CASSQEIWAATMNFGKETQYF.

This clonotype was observed at least ten times. The chain is built from TRBV30 and TRBJ2-2; D is unclear. The germline V gene has CDR1 GTSNPN and CDR2 SVGIG (reference sequence). The CDR3 has 12 residues. V was clipped by 0 bases and J by 2 bases, with 1 base between them. The CDR3 coding sequence is TGTGCCTGGAGTGTTAACACCGGGGAGCTGTTTTTT. Encoded protein: CAWSVNTGELFF.

The chain links TRBV6-5 to TRBJ1-2; weak D call: TRBD1 (5 bases). Germline values: CDR1 MNHEY, CDR2 SVGAGI. This CDR3 has 16 residues. V was trimmed by 5 bases and J by 4 bases, leaving 20 bases between them. The DNA of the CDR3 is TGTGCCAGCAGTCCCCCCGGGACGACCAAGGGCTATGGCTACACCTTC. It is translated as CASSPPGTTKGYGYTF.